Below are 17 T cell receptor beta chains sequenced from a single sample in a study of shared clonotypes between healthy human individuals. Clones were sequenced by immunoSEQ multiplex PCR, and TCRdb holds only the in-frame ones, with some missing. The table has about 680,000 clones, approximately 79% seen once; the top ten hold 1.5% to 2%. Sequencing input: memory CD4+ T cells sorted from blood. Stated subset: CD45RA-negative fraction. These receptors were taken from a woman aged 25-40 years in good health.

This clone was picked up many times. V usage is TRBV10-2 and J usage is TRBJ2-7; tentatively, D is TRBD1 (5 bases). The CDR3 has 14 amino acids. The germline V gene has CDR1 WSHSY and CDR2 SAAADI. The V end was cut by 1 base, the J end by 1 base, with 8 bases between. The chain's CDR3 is CASSELGHSYEQYF. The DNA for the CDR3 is TGCGCCAGCAGTGAGTTGGGGCATTCCTACGAGCAGTACTTC.

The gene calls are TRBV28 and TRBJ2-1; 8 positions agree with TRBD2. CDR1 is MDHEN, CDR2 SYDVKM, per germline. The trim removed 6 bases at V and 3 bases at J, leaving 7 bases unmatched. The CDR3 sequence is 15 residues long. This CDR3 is CASSSITSGYNEQFF. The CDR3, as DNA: TGTGCCAGCAGCTCTATAACTAGCGGCTACAATGAGCAGTTCTTC.

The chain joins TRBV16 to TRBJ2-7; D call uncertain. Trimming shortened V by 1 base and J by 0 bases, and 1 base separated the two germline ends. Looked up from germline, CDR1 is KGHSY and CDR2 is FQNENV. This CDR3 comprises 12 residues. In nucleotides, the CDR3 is TGTGCCAGCAGCCAATACTCCTACGAGCAGTACTTC. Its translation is CASSQYSYEQYF.

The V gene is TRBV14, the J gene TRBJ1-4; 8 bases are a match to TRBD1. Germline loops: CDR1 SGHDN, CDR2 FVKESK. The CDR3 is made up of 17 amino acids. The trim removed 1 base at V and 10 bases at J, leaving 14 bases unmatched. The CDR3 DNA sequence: TGTGCCAGCAGCCAAGGTTTACGGACAGGGTCGAGCGGAAAACTGTTTTTT. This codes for CASSQGLRTGSSGKLFF.

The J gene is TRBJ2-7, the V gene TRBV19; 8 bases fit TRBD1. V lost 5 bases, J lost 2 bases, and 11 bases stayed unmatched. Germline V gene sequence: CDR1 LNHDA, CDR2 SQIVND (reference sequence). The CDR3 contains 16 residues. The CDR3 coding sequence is TGTGCCAGTAGTGTCGACAGGGGTCGGCATCCCTACGAGCAGTACTTC. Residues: CASSVDRGRHPYEQYF.

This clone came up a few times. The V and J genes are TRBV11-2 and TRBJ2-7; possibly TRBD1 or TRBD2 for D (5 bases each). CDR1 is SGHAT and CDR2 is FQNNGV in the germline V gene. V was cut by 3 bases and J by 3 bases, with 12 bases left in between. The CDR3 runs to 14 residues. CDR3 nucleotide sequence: TGTGCCAGCAGCTTGAGGGACGGATACTACGAGCAGTACTTC. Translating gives CASSLRDGYYEQYF.

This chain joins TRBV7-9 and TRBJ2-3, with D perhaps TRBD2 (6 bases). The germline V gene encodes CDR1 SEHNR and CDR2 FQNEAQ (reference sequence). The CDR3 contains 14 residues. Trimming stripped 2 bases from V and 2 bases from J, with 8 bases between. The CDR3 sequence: CASSLRGNTDTQYF. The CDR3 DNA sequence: TGTGCCAGCAGCTTACGCGGGAACACAGATACGCAGTATTTT.

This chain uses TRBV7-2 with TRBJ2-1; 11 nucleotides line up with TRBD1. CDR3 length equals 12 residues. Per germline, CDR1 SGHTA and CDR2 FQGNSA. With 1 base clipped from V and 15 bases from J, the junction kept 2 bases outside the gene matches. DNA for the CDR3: TGTGCCAGCAGCTTAGAGGGACAGGGGGTGTTCTTC. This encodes CASSLEGQGVFF. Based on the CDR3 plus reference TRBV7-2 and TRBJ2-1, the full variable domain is GAGVSQSPSNKVTEKGKDVELRCDPISGHTALYWYRQSLGQGLEFLIYFQGNSAPDKSGLPSDRFSAERTGGSVSTLTIQRTQQEDSAVYLCASSLEGQGVFFGPGTRLTVL.

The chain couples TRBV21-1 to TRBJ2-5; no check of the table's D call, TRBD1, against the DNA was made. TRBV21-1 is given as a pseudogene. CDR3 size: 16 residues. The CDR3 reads CASSILRDTNQETQYF. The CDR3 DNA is TGTGCCAGCAGCATCCTCCGGGACACGAACCAAGAGACCCAGTACTTC.

CDR3 amino acids: CSVAGLGNEQFF. The CDR3 nucleotides read TGCAGCGTTGCGGGTCTGGGCAATGAGCAGTTCTTC. This chain uses TRBV29-1 with TRBJ2-1; D unresolved. Trimming left V 4 bases short and J 6 bases short, with 10 bases between. The CDR3 runs 12 residues. CDR1 is SQVTM, CDR2 ANQGSEA, per germline.

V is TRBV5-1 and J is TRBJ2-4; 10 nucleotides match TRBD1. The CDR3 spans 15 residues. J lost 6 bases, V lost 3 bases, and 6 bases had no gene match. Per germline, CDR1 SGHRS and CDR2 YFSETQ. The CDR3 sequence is CASSSTGGVGNIQYF. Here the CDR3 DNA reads TGCGCCAGCAGCTCGACAGGGGGCGTGGGAAACATTCAGTACTTC.

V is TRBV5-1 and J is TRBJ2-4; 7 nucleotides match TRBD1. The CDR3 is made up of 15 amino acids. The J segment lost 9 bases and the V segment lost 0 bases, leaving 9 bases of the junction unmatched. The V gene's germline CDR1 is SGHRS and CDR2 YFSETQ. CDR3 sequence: CASSLGDRDSGIQYF. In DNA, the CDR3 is TGCGCCAGCAGCTTGGGAGACAGGGATTCGGGCATTCAGTACTTC.

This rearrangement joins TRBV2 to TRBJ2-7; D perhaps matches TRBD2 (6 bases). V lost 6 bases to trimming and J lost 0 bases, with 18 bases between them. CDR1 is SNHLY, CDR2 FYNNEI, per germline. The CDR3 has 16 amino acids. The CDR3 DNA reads TGTGCCAGCAGACCCCTGGAGGGGAAAGTCTCCTACGAGCAGTACTTC. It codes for CASRPLEGKVSYEQYF. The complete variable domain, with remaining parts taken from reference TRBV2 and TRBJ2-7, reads EPEVTQTPSHQVTQMGQEVILRCVPISNHLYFYWYRQILGQKVEFLVSFYNNEISEKSEIFDDQFSVERPDGSNFTLKIRSTKLEDSAMYFCASRPLEGKVSYEQYFGPGTRLTVT.

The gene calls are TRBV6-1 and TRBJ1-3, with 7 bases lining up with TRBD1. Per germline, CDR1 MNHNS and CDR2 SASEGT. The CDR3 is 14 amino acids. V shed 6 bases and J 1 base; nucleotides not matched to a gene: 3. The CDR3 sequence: CASRETGSGNTIYF. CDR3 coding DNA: TGTGCCAGCAGAGAGACAGGGTCTGGAAACACCATATATTTT.

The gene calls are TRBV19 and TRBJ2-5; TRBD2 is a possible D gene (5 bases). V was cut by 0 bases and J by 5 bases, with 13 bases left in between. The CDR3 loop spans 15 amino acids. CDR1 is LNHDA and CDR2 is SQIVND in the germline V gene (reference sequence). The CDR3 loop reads CASSIEGSRTETQYF. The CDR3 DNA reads TGTGCCAGTAGTATAGAAGGGAGTAGGACCGAGACCCAGTACTTC.

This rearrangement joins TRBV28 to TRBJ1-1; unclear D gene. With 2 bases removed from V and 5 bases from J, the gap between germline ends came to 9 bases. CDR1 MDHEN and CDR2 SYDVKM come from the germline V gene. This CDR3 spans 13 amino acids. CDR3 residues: CASSLPTATEAFF. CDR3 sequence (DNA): TGTGCCAGCAGTTTACCCACCGCAACTGAAGCTTTCTTT. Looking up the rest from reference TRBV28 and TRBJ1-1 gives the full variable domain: DVKVTQSSRYLVKRTGEKVFLECVQDMDHENMFWYRQDPGLGLRLIYFSYDVKMKEKGDIPEGYSVSREKKERFSLILESASTNQTSMYLCASSLPTATEAFFGQGTRLTVV.

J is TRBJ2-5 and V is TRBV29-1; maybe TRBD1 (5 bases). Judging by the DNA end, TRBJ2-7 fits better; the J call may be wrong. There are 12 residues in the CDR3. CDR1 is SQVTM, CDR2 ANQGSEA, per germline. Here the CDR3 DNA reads TGCAGCGCAAGACAGACAGACTACGAGCAGTACTTC. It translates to CSARQTDYEQYF.